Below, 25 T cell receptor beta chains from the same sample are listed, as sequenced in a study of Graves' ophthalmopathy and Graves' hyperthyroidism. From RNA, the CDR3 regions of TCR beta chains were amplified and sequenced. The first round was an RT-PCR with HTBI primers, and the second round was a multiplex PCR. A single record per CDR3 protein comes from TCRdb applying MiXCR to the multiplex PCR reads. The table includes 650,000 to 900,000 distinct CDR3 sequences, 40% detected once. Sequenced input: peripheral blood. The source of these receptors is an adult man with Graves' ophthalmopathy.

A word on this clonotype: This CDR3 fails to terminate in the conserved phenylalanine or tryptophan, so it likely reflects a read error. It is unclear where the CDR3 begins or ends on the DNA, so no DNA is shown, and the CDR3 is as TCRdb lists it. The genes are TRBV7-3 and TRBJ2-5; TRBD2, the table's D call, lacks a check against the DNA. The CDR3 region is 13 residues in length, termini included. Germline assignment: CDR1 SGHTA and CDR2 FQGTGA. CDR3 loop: CASSPGLAGAGDT.

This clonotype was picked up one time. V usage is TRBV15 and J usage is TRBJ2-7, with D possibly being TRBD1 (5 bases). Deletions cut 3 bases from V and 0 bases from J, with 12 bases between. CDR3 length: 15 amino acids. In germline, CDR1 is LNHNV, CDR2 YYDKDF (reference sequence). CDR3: CATSSERQSSYEQYF. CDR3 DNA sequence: TGTGCCACCAGCAGTGAGCGACAGTCCTCCTACGAGCAGTACTTC.

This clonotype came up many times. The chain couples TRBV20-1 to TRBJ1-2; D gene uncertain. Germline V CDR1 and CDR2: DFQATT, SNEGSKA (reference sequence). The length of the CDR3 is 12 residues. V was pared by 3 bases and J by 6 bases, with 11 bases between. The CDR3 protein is CSARWRGDGYTF. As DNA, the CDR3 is TGCAGTGCTAGGTGGCGAGGTGATGGCTACACCTTC.

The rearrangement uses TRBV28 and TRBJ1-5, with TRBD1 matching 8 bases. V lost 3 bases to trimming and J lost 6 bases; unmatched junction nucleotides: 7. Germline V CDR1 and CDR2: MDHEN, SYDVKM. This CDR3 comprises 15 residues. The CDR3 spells CASSFPGTGSQPQHF. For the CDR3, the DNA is TGTGCCAGCAGTTTCCCCGGGACAGGTAGTCAGCCCCAGCATTTT.

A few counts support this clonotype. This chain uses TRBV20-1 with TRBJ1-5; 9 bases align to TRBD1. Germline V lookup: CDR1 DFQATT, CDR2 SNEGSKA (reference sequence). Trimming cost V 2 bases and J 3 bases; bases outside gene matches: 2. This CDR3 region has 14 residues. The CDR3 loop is CSARRTGVNQPQHF. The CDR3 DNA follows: TGCAGTGCTAGACGGACAGGGGTCAATCAGCCCCAGCATTTT.

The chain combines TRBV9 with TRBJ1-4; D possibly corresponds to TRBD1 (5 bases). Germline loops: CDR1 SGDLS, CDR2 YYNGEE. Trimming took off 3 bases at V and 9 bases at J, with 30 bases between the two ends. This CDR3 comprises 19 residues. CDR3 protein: CASSEGHHYGYTFFKKLFF. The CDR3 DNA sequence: TGTGCCAGCAGCGAAGGACACCACTATGGCTACACCTTCTTCAAAAAACTGTTTTTT.

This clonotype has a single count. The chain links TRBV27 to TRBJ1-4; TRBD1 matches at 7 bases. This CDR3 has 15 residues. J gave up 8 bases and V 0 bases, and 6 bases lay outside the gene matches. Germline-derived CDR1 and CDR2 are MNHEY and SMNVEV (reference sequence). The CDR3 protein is CASSLSGTVGEKLFF. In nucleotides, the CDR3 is TGTGCCAGCAGTTTATCCGGGACAGTGGGCGAAAAACTGTTTTTT.

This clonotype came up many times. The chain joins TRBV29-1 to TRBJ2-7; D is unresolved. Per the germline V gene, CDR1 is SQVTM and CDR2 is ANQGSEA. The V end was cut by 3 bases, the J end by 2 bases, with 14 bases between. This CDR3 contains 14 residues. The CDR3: CSVEGNAQTYEQYF. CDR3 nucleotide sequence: TGCAGCGTTGAGGGCAATGCTCAAACCTACGAGCAGTACTTC.

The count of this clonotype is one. The CDR3, as DNA: TGTGCCAGCATTCTAGGGGATCGTCAGCCCCAGCATTTT. Translation: CASILGDRQPQHF. The chain joins TRBV12-3 or TRBV12-4 to TRBJ1-5; TRBD1 might be the D (5 bases). The CDR3 length is 13 residues. Trimming took 7 bases from V and 6 from J, leaving 13 bases between them.

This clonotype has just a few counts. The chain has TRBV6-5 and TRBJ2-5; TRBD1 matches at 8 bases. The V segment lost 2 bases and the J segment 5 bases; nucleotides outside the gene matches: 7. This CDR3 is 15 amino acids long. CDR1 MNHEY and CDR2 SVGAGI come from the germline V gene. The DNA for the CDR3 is TGTGCCAGCAGTTACGCAGGGGGCGATGGCGAGACCCAGTACTTC. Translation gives CASSYAGGDGETQYF.

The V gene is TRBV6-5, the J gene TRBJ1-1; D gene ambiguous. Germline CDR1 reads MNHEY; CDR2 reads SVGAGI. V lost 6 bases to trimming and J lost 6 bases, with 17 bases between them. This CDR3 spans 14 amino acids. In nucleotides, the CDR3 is TGTGCCAGCAGCCAGCGTTGGGGATCCGCTGAAGCTTTCTTT. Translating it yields CASSQRWGSAEAFF.

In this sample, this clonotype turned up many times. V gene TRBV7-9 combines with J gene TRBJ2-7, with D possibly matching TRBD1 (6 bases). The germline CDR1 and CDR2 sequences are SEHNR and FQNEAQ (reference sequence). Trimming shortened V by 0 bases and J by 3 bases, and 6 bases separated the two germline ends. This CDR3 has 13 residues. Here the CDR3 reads CASSLAQGYEQYF. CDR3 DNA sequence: TGTGCCAGCAGCTTAGCACAGGGCTACGAGCAGTACTTC.

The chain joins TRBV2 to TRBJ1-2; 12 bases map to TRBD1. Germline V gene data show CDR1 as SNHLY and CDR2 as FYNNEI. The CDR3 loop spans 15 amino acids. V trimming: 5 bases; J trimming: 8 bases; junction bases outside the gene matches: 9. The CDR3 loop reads CASSPPGQGAGGYTF. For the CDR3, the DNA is TGTGCCAGCAGTCCACCGGGACAGGGGGCTGGAGGCTACACCTTC.

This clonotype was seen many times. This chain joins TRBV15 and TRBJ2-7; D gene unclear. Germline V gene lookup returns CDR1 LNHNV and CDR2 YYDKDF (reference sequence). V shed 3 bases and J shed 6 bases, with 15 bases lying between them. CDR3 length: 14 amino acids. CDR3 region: CATSSGPEEGEQYF. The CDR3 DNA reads TGTGCCACCAGCAGTGGGCCAGAGGAAGGCGAGCAGTACTTC.

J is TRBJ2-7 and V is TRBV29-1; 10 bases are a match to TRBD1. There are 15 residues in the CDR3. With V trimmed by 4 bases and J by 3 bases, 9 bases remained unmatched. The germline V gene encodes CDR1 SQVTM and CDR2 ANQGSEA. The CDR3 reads CSVGGQGVAGYEQYF. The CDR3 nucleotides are TGCAGCGTTGGCGGACAGGGGGTGGCGGGCTACGAGCAGTACTTC.

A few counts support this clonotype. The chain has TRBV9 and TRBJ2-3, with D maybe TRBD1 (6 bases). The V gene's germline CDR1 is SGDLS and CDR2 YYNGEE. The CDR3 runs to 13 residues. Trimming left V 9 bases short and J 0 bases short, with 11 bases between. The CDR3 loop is CAIRDISTDTQYF. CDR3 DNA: TGTGCCATCCGGGACATAAGCACAGATACGCAGTATTTT. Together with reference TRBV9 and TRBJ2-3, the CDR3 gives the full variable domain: DSGVTQTPKHLITATGQRVTLRCSPRSGDLSVYWYQQSLDQGLQFLIQYYNGEERAKGNILERFSAQQFPDLHSELNLSSLELGDSALYFCAIRDISTDTQYFGPGTRLTVL.

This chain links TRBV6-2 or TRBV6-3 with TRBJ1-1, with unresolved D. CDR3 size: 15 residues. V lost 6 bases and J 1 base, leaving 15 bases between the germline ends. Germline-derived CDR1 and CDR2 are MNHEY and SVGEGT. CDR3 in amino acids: CASSSISAENTEAFF. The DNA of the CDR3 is TGTGCCAGCAGCTCCATCTCCGCCGAGAACACTGAAGCTTTCTTT.

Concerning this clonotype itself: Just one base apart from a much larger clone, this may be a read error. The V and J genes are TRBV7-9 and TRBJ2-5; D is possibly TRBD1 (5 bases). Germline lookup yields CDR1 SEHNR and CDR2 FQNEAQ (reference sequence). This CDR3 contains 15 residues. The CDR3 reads CTSSLGAGYQETQYF. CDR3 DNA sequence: TGTACCAGCAGCTTAGGAGCAGGGTACCAAGAGACCCAGTACTTC.

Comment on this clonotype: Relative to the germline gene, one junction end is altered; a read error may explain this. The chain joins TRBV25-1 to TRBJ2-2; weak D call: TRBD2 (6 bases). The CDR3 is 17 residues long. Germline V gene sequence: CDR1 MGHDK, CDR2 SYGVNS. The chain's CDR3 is CASSLGLPQTNTGGLFF. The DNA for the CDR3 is TGTGCCAGCAGTTTGGGCCTTCCGCAAACGAACACCGGGGGGCTGTTTTTT.

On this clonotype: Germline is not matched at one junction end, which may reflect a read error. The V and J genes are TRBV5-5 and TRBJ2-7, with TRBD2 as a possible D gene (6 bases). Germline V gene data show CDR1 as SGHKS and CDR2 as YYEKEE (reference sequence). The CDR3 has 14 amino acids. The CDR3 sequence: CASSQVRGGYEQYF. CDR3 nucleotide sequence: TGCGCCAGCAGCCAAGTCCGTGGAGGGTACGAGCAGTACTTC.

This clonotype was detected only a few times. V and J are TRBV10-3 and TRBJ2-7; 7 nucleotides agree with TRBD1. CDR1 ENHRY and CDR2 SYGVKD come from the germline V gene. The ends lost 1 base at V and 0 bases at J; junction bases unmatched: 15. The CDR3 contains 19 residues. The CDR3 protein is CAISEYLSPTGRFSYEQYF. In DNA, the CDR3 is TGTGCCATCAGTGAGTACCTATCTCCGACAGGGCGGTTCTCCTACGAGCAGTACTTC.

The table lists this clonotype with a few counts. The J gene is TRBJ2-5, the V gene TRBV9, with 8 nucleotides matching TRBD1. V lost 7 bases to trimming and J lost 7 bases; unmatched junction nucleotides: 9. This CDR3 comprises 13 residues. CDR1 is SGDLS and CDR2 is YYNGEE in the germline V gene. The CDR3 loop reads CASSPRDRGTQYF. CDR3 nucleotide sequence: TGTGCCAGCTCACCACGTGACAGGGGGACCCAGTACTTC. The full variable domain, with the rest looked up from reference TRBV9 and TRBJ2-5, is DSGVTQTPKHLITATGQRVTLRCSPRSGDLSVYWYQQSLDQGLQFLIQYYNGEERAKGNILERFSAQQFPDLHSELNLSSLELGDSALYFCASSPRDRGTQYFGPGTRLLVL.

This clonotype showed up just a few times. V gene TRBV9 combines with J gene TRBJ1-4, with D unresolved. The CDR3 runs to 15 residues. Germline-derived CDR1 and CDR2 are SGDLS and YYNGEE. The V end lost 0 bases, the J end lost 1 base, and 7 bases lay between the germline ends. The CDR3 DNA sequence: TGTGCCAGCAGCGTAGAAAGTGGAACTAATGAAAAACTGTTTTTT. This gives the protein CASSVESGTNEKLFF. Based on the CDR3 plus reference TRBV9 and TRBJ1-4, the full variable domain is DSGVTQTPKHLITATGQRVTLRCSPRSGDLSVYWYQQSLDQGLQFLIQYYNGEERAKGNILERFSAQQFPDLHSELNLSSLELGDSALYFCASSVESGTNEKLFFGSGTQLSVL.

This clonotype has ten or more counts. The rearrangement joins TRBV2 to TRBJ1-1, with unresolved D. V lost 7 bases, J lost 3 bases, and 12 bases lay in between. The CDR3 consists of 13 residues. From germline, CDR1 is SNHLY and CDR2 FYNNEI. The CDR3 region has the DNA TGTGCCAGCATGCAGGCCCGGGACACTGAAGCTTTCTTT. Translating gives CASMQARDTEAFF.

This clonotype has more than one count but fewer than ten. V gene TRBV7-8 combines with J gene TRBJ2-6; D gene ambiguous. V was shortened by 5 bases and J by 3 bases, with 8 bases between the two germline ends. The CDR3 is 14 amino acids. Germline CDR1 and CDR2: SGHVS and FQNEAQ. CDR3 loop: CASSPNVGANVLTF. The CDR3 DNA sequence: TGTGCCAGCAGCCCCAACGTTGGGGCCAACGTCCTGACTTTC.